This entry concerns a single T cell receptor (beta chain). What it recognizes is unknown. The data derive from a study of T cell responses to AZD1222 COVID-19 vaccine. Study-wide points: Dominant at 160-218 and 743-854, vaccine-associated CD4 TCRs also spanned spike. Among those given AZD1222, only five or six were seropositive at baseline. A rise in Spike-specific TCR breadth and depth followed two AZD1222 doses. Researchers took repertoire samples only after the peak T cell response had come.

V shed 0 bases and J shed 3 bases, with 11 bases lying between them. Looked up from germline, CDR1 is SGHTA and CDR2 is FQGNSA. This CDR3 spans 15 amino acids. Clones were read by immunoSEQ multiplex PCR, and TCRdb kept only the in-frame ones, dropping some. The data hold around 80,000 clones, with roughly 90% observed a single time. The TCR was taken from an adult who received the AZD1222 COVID-19 vaccine. V gene TRBV7-2 combines with J gene TRBJ1-2; perhaps TRBD1 as D (5 bases). The material sequenced was peripheral blood, taken 28 days after the second AZD1222 dose. The CDR3 DNA sequence: TGTGCCAGCAGCTTAGCTGGGGGGATCCACTATGGCTACACCTTC. Protein product: CASSLAGGIHYGYTF.